Below are 24 T cell receptor beta chains sequenced from a single sample in a study of control samples from healthy donors and cancer patients. Profiled with immunoSEQ multiplex PCR; TCRdb holds only in-frame clones, not every one. Of around 140,000 clones listed, 75% to 95% are singletons. The sequenced sample consisted of blood. The source is a man aged 18 to 35 in good health.

V and J are TRBV19 and TRBJ1-2, with 7 bases fitting TRBD1. V lost 5 bases to trimming and J lost 6 bases; unmatched junction nucleotides: 15. Germline CDR1 reads LNHDA; CDR2 reads SQIVND (reference sequence). The CDR3 length is 16 residues. CDR3 protein: CASSPRGIGTADGYTF. For the CDR3, the DNA is TGTGCCAGTAGTCCAAGGGGGATTGGGACAGCAGATGGCTACACCTTC. Together with reference TRBV19 and TRBJ1-2, the CDR3 gives the full variable domain: DGGITQSPKYLFRKEGQNVTLSCEQNLNHDAMYWYRQDPGQGLRLIYYSQIVNDFQKGDIAEGYSVSREKKESFPLTVTSAQKNPTAFYLCASSPRGIGTADGYTFGSGTRLTVV.

The DNA of the CDR3 is TGTGCCAGCTCACCCACCGGACGGAGCTCTGGAAACACCATATATTTT. This encodes CASSPTGRSSGNTIYF. J is TRBJ1-3 and V is TRBV18; D call uncertain. Per the germline V gene, CDR1 is KGHSH and CDR2 is LQKENI. Between the trimmed V and J ends, which lost 3 bases and 0 bases, there was a span of 12 bases. The CDR3 consists of 16 residues. Together with reference TRBV18 and TRBJ1-3, the CDR3 gives the full variable domain: NAGVMQNPRHLVRRRGQEARLRCSPMKGHSHVYWYRQLPEEGLKFMVYLQKENIIDESGMPKERFSAEFPKEGPSILRIQQVVRGDSAAYFCASSPTGRSSGNTIYFGEGSWLTVV.

V gene TRBV10-3 combines with J gene TRBJ2-3, with D unclear. CDR1 is ENHRY and CDR2 is SYGVKD in the germline V gene. This CDR3 has 13 residues. V was clipped by 6 bases and J by 4 bases, with 11 bases between them. The CDR3 coding sequence is TGTGCCATCAGAGAATTCAGCGCAGATACGCAGTATTTT. Amino acid sequence: CAIREFSADTQYF.

This chain joins TRBV7-3 and TRBJ2-1; TRBD2 aligns across 7 bases. This CDR3 comprises 17 residues. Germline CDR1 is SGHTA and CDR2 is FQGTGA. V trimming: 1 base; J trimming: 5 bases; junction bases outside the gene matches: 11. DNA for the CDR3: TGTGCCAGCAGCTTAATCCCCCGGGGGGTCGGGAACAATGAGCAGTTCTTC. Translation gives CASSLIPRGVGNNEQFF.

The rearrangement uses TRBV28 and TRBJ2-1; D might be TRBD2 (6 bases). The germline V gene has CDR1 MDHEN and CDR2 SYDVKM. V lost 4 bases, J lost 7 bases, and 17 bases lay in between. This CDR3 is built from 15 residues. The CDR3 here is CASSSGVRSGNEQFF. CDR3 nucleotides: TGTGCCAGCAGTTCGGGGGTACGGAGCGGGAATGAGCAGTTCTTC.

This CDR3 reads CSVGQNTEAFF. In DNA, the CDR3 is TGCAGCGTTGGTCAAAACACTGAAGCTTTCTTT. The chain couples TRBV29-1 to TRBJ1-1; no clear D gene. The ends were cut back, 4 bases at V and 2 bases at J, with 5 bases in the middle. Germline CDR1 and CDR2: SQVTM and ANQGSEA. The CDR3 totals 11 residues.

The chain is built from TRBV5-1 and TRBJ2-3; D might be TRBD1 (6 bases). The CDR3 has 15 amino acids. Germline CDR1 SGHRS, CDR2 YFSETQ. V was clipped by 0 bases and J by 4 bases, with 12 bases between them. The CDR3 DNA follows: TGCGCCAGCAGCTTGGCTGGGGGCGGCGCAGATACGCAGTATTTT. As protein: CASSLAGGGADTQYF.

The chain combines TRBV9 with TRBJ2-1; D remains unclear. The CDR3 covers 12 residues. In germline, CDR1 is SGDLS, CDR2 YYNGEE. Trimming removed 0 bases at V and 6 bases at J, with 4 bases between. This CDR3 is CASSVAVNEQFF. CDR3 bases: TGTGCCAGCAGCGTAGCGGTCAATGAGCAGTTCTTC.

The rearrangement uses TRBV9 and TRBJ1-1; D is perhaps TRBD1 (5 bases). Deletions cut 0 bases from V and 7 bases from J, with 16 bases between. Germline V lookup: CDR1 SGDLS, CDR2 YYNGEE. The CDR3 consists of 15 residues. CDR3 in DNA: TGTGCCAGCAGCGTAGCTGCGGGGGTGGGGAATGAAGCTTTCTTT. It specifies CASSVAAGVGNEAFF. Drawing the rest from reference TRBV9 and TRBJ1-1, the complete variable domain is DSGVTQTPKHLITATGQRVTLRCSPRSGDLSVYWYQQSLDQGLQFLIQYYNGEERAKGNILERFSAQQFPDLHSELNLSSLELGDSALYFCASSVAAGVGNEAFFGQGTRLTVV.

This clone was observed a single time. The V and J genes are TRBV3-1 (or the pseudogene TRBV3-2) and TRBJ1-1, with D hard to call. CDR1 and CDR2 (germline): LGHDT, YNNKEL (reference sequence). The CDR3 spans 12 residues. V shed 4 bases and J shed 5 bases, with 8 bases lying between them. The CDR3, as DNA: TGTGCCAGCAGCCTCCTCATGACTGAAGCTTTCTTT. It encodes CASSLLMTEAFF.

In DNA form, the CDR3 reads TGTGCCAGTAGTATTGGACTAGCGGTTCAAGAGACCCAGTACTTC. It translates to CASSIGLAVQETQYF. This chain uses TRBV19 with TRBJ2-5; TRBD2 matches 10 bases. The CDR3 runs 15 residues. The germline CDR1 and CDR2 sequences are LNHDA and SQIVND (reference sequence). V shed 3 bases and J 2 bases; nucleotides not matched to a gene: 3.

In this sample, this clone turned up once. The chain employs TRBV7-9 and TRBJ1-5, with TRBD1 matching over 8 bases. J gave up 6 bases and V 10 bases, and 14 bases lay outside the gene matches. The CDR3 sequence is 15 residues long. Germline V gives CDR1 SEHNR, CDR2 FQNEAQ (reference sequence). CDR3 sequence reads: CATAHGQGAGQPQHF. CDR3 sequence (DNA): TGTGCCACTGCGCATGGGCAGGGGGCAGGTCAGCCCCAGCATTTT.

The V call is TRBV5-1, the J call TRBJ2-2; TRBD1 agrees at 7 bases. The CDR3 has 16 residues. Germline V lookup: CDR1 SGHRS, CDR2 YFSETQ. Losses at the gene ends were 0 bases for V and 7 bases for J; bases not matched to a gene: 9. The CDR3 here is CASSLVGQGDIGELFF. The DNA for the CDR3 is TGCGCCAGCAGCTTGGTGGGGCAGGGGGACATCGGGGAGCTGTTTTTT.

This sequence joins TRBV5-1 and TRBJ1-5; TRBD1 is a possible D gene (5 bases). Looked up from germline, CDR1 is SGHRS and CDR2 is YFSETQ. Trimming shortened V by 4 bases and J by 0 bases, and 11 bases separated the two germline ends. The CDR3 is made up of 15 amino acids. The CDR3 DNA sequence: TGCGCCAGCAGCGAAGGGACCGTTAGCAATCAGCCCCAGCATTTT. Its translation is CASSEGTVSNQPQHF.

The chain couples TRBV28 to TRBJ2-5; maybe TRBD2 (7 bases). The CDR3 runs 15 residues. Germline loops: CDR1 MDHEN, CDR2 SYDVKM. The ends were cut back, 4 bases at V and 5 bases at J, with 17 bases in the middle. CDR3 bases: TGTGCCAGCAGTTCCCGTCGAGGGGGGGTGGAGACCCAGTACTTC. Amino acids: CASSSRRGGVETQYF.

This clone appeared a single time. The rearrangement links TRBV20-1 to TRBJ2-7; D uncertain. This CDR3 comprises 13 residues. Trimming took off 3 bases at V and 3 bases at J, with 12 bases between the two ends. Per germline, CDR1 DFQATT and CDR2 SNEGSKA (reference sequence). The CDR3 region has the DNA TGCAGTGCTAGTCGACAATGGATCTACGAGCAGTACTTC. Translating it yields CSASRQWIYEQYF.

CDR3 sequence (DNA): TGTGCCAGCAGCAATAGGAGGGATACGCAGTATTTT. Amino acid sequence: CASSNRRDTQYF. The chain uses TRBV6-5 and TRBJ2-3, with D maybe TRBD2 (5 bases). V was pared by 6 bases and J by 6 bases, with 10 bases between. Germline assignment: CDR1 MNHEY and CDR2 SVGAGI. The CDR3 totals 12 residues.

This clone was picked up a small number of times. V is TRBV28 and J is TRBJ1-1, with 10 bases lining up with TRBD1. CDR1 is MDHEN, CDR2 SYDVKM, per germline. The CDR3 contains 13 residues. With 6 bases clipped from V and 4 bases from J, the junction kept 2 bases outside the gene matches. CDR3 sequence reads: CASRRTGGTEAFF. The CDR3 nucleotides are TGTGCCAGCAGACGGACAGGGGGCACTGAAGCTTTCTTT.

V and J are TRBV11-2 and TRBJ2-7; weak D call: TRBD2 (6 bases). This CDR3 comprises 13 residues. Trimming shortened V by 6 bases and J by 7 bases, and 16 bases separated the two germline ends. The germline CDR1 and CDR2 sequences are SGHAT and FQNNGV. In DNA form, the CDR3 reads TGTGCCAGCAGTCTAGCGTTACTACGAGAGCAGTACTTC. This sequence encodes CASSLALLREQYF.

This chain connects TRBV7-3 to TRBJ1-3; possibly TRBD1 for D (6 bases). CDR3 length equals 14 residues. CDR1 SGHTA and CDR2 FQGTGA come from the germline V gene. Deletions cut 5 bases from V and 2 bases from J, with 10 bases between. The CDR3 here is CASSTGQTGNTIYF. DNA for the CDR3: TGTGCCAGCAGCACCGGACAGACTGGAAACACCATATATTTT.

The chain joins TRBV28 to TRBJ2-7; TRBD1 matches 10 bases. There are 14 residues in the CDR3. Trimming at V came to 6 bases and at J to 4 bases, leaving 6 bases not matched to a gene. The V gene's germline CDR1 is MDHEN and CDR2 SYDVKM. The CDR3 DNA sequence: TGTGCCAGCAGCCTGACAGGGGGCGAGTACGAGCAGTACTTC. This gives the protein CASSLTGGEYEQYF. Full variable domain (missing parts from reference TRBV28 and TRBJ2-7): DVKVTQSSRYLVKRTGEKVFLECVQDMDHENMFWYRQDPGLGLRLIYFSYDVKMKEKGDIPEGYSVSREKKERFSLILESASTNQTSMYLCASSLTGGEYEQYFGPGTRLTVT.

The chain couples TRBV10-1 to TRBJ2-1; D gene ambiguous. The CDR3 spans 13 residues. V dropped 7 bases and J dropped 4 bases, with 11 bases sitting between them. Germline V CDR1 and CDR2: WNHNN, SYGVQD (reference sequence). CDR3 protein: CASTAEPYNEQFF. The DNA of the CDR3 is TGCGCCAGCACCGCAGAACCGTACAATGAGCAGTTCTTC.

V is TRBV6-6 and J is TRBJ1-1; 7 nucleotides match TRBD1. Germline V gene lookup returns CDR1 MNHNY and CDR2 SVGAGI (reference sequence). V dropped 6 bases and J dropped 0; count of bases not matched to a gene: 4. The CDR3 runs to 14 residues. CDR3 residues: CASRPTGVNTEAFF. CDR3 in DNA: TGTGCCAGCAGGCCTACAGGGGTGAACACTGAAGCTTTCTTT.

In nucleotides, the CDR3 is TGTGCCAGTAGTATGAACCAGGGTGACGGACATCAGCCCCAGCATTTT. Translated: CASSMNQGDGHQPQHF. This rearrangement joins TRBV19 to TRBJ1-5, with a tentative D call TRBD1 (5 bases). This CDR3 spans 16 amino acids. Trimming left V 3 bases short and J 5 bases short, with 17 bases between. Per germline, CDR1 LNHDA and CDR2 SQIVND (reference sequence).